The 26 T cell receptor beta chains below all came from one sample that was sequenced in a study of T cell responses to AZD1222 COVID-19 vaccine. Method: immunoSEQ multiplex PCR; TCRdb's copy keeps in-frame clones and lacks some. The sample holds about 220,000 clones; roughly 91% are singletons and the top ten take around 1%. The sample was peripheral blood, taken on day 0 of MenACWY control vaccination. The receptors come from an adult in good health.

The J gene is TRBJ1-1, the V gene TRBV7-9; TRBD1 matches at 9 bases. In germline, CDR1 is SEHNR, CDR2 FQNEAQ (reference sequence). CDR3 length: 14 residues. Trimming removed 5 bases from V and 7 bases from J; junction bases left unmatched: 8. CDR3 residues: CASSPGQGVLEAFF. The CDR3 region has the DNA TGTGCCAGCAGCCCGGGACAGGGTGTGCTTGAAGCTTTCTTT.

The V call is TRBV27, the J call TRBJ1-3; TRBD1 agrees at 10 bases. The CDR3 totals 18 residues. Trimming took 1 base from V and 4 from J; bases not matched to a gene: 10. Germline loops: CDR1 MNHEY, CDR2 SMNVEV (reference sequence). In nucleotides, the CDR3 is TGTGCCAGCAGTTTATGGGGCCGGGACAGGGGAGGAGGAAACACCATATATTTT. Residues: CASSLWGRDRGGGNTIYF.

CDR3 loop: CASSEVGLNNEQFF. The CDR3 DNA reads TGTGCCAGCAGTGAGGTAGGACTTAACAATGAGCAGTTCTTC. V gene TRBV25-1 combines with J gene TRBJ2-1, with D possibly being TRBD2 (5 bases). V lost 3 bases and J lost 5, with 11 bases in between. This CDR3 spans 14 amino acids. Germline V gives CDR1 MGHDK, CDR2 SYGVNS.

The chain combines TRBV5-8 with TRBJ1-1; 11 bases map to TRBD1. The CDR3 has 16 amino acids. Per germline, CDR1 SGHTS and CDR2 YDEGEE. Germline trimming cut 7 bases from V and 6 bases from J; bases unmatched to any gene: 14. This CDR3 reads CASPDPPGQGVAEAFF. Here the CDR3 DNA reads TGTGCCAGCCCTGACCCACCGGGACAGGGGGTCGCTGAAGCTTTCTTT.

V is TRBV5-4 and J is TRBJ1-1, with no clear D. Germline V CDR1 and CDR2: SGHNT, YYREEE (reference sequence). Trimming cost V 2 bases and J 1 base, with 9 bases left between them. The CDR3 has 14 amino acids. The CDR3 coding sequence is TGTGCCAGCAGCTTAGGCGCAGAGAACACTGAAGCTTTCTTT. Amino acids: CASSLGAENTEAFF.

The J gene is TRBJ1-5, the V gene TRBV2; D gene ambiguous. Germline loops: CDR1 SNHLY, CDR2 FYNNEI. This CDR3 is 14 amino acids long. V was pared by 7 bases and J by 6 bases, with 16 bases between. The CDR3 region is CASTPGNVGQPQHF. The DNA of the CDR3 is TGTGCCAGCACCCCGGGGAACGTCGGTCAGCCCCAGCATTTT.

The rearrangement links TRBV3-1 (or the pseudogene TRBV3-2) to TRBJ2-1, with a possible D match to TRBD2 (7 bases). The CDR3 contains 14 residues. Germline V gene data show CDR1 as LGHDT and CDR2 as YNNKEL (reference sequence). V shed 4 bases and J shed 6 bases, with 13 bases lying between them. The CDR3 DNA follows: TGTGCCAGCAGCCCCTTAGGGGGGGGCAATGAGCAGTTCTTC. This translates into CASSPLGGGNEQFF.

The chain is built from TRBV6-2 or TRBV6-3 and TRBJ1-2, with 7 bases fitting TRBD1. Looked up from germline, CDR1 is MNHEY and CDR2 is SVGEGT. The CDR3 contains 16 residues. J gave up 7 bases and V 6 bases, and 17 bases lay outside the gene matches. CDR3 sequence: CASRPTSGQIIVGYTF. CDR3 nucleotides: TGTGCCAGCAGACCTACATCGGGACAGATTATTGTTGGCTACACCTTC.

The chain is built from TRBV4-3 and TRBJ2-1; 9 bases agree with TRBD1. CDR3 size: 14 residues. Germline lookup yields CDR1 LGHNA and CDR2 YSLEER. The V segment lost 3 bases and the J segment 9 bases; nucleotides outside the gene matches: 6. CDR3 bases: TGCGCCAGCAGCCAGGACAGGGGTTGGGGTGAGCAGTTCTTC. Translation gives CASSQDRGWGEQFF.

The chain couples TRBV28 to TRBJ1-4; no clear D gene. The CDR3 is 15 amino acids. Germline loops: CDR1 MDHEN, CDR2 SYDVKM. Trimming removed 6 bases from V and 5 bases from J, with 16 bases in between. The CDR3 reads CASRLPGLGNEKLFF. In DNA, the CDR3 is TGTGCCAGCAGATTGCCGGGGTTAGGGAATGAAAAACTGTTTTTT.

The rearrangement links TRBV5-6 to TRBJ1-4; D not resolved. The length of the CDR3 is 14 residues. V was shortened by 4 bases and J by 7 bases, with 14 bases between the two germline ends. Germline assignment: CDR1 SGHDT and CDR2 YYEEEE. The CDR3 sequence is CASSLPTAGEKLFF. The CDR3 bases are TGTGCCAGCAGCCTTCCTACGGCGGGTGAAAAACTGTTTTTT.

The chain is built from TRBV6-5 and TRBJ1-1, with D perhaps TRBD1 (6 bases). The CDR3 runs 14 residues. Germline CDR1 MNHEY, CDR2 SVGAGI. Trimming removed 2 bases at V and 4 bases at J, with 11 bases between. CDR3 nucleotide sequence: TGTGCCAGCAGTTACGGCAGGGGTTTCACTGAAGCTTTCTTT. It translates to CASSYGRGFTEAFF.

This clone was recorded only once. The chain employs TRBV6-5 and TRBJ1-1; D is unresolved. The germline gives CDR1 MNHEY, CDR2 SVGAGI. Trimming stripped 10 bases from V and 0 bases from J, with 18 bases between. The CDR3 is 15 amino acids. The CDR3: CATLRGTPVNTEAFF. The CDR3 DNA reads TGTGCCACCCTCCGGGGAACCCCGGTGAACACTGAAGCTTTCTTT.

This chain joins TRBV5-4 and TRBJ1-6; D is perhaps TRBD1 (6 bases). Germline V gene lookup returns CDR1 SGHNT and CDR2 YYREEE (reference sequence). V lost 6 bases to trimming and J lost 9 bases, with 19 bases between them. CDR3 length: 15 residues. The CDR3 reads CASMATGTSGSPLHF. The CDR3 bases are TGTGCCAGCATGGCCACCGGGACAAGTGGTTCACCCCTCCACTTT.

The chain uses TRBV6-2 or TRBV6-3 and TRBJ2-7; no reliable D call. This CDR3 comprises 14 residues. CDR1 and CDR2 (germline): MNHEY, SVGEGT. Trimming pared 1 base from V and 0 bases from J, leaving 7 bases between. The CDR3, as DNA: TGTGCCAGCAGTTACTGGGCATCCTCCTACGAGCAGTACTTC. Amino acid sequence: CASSYWASSYEQYF.

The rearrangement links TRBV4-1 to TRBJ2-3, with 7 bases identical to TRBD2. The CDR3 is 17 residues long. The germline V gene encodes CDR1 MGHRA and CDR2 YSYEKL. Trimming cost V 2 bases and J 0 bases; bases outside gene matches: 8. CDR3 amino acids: CASSQSMTSSSTDTQYF. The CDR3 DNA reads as TGCGCCAGCAGCCAATCAATGACTAGCTCTAGCACAGATACGCAGTATTTT.

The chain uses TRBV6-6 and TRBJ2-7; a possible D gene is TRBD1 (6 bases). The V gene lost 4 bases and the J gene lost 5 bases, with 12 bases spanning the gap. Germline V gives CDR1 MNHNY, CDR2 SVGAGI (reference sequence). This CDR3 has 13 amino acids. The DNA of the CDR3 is TGTGCCAGCAGTTCCAGGGGTGAGAACGAGCAGTACTTC. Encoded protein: CASSSRGENEQYF.

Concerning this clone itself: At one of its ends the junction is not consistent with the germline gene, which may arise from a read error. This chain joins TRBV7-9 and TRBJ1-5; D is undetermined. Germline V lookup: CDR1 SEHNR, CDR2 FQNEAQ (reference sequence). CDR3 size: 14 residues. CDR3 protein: CASGLEGGNQPQHF. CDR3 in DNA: TGTGCCAGCGGCTTAGAGGGAGGCAATCAGCCCCAGCATTTT.

In DNA, the CDR3 is TGTGCCAGCAGCCCCCAACAGGGTAGTCACGAGCAGTACTTC. Its translation is CASSPQQGSHEQYF. V usage is TRBV7-2 and J usage is TRBJ2-7, with TRBD1 as a possible D gene (6 bases). V was shortened by 5 bases and J by 5 bases, with 16 bases between the two germline ends. This CDR3 has 14 amino acids. Looked up from germline, CDR1 is SGHTA and CDR2 is FQGNSA. The complete variable domain, with remaining parts taken from reference TRBV7-2 and TRBJ2-7, reads GAGVSQSPSNKVTEKGKDVELRCDPISGHTALYWYRQSLGQGLEFLIYFQGNSAPDKSGLPSDRFSAERTGGSVSTLTIQRTQQEDSAVYLCASSPQQGSHEQYFGPGTRLTVT.

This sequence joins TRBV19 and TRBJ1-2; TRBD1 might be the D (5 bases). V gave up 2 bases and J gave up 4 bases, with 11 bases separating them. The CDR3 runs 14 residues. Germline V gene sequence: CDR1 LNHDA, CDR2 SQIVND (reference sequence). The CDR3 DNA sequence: TGTGCCAGTAGTATAAAGGAGGGGATCTATGGCTACACCTTC. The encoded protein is CASSIKEGIYGYTF.

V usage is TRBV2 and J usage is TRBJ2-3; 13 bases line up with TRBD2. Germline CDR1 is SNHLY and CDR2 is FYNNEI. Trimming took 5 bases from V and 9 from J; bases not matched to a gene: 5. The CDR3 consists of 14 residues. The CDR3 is CASSPRTSGGTQYF. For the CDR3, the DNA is TGTGCCAGCAGTCCCAGGACTAGCGGGGGAACGCAGTATTTT.

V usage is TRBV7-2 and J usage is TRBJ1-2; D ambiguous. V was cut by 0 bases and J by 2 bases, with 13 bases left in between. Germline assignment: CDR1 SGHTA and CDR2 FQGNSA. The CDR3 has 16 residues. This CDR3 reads CASSLARTSGNYGYTF. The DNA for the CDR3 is TGTGCCAGCAGCTTAGCACGCACTAGCGGAAACTATGGCTACACCTTC.

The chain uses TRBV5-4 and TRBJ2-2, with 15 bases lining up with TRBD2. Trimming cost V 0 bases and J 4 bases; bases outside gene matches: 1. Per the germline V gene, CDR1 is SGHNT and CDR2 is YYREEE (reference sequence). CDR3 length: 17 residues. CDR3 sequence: CASSLGTSGGATGELFF. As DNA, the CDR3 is TGTGCCAGCAGCTTGGGGACTAGCGGGGGGGCCACCGGGGAGCTGTTTTTT.

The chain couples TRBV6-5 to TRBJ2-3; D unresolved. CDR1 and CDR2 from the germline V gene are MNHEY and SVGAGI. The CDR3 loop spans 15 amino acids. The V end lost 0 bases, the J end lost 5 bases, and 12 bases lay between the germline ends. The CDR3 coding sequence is TGTGCCAGCAGTTACTCGCTAGTGGCTGGAGATACGCAGTATTTT. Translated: CASSYSLVAGDTQYF.

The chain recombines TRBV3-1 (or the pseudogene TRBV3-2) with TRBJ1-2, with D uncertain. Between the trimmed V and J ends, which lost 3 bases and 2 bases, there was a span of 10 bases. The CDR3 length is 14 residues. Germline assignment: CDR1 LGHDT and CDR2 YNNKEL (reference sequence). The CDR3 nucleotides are TGTGCCAGCAGCCAGGGAAGTCGGAACTATGGCTACACCTTC. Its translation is CASSQGSRNYGYTF.

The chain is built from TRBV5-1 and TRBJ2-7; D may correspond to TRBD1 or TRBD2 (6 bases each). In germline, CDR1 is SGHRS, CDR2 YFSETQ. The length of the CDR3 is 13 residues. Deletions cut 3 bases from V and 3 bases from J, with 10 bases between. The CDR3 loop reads CASSWGADYEQYF. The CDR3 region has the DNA TGCGCCAGCAGCTGGGGGGCAGACTACGAGCAGTACTTC.